Described below is a single T cell receptor beta chain sequence and its context. Its antigen is undetermined. At one end the junction does not follow the germline gene, possibly because of a read error. The sample comes from a study of T cell responses to AZD1222 COVID-19 vaccine. General study findings and limits: Only after the peak T cell response were repertoires sampled. A reported finding is that nearly half of spike-specific TCRs target unmutated variant regions.

Here immunoSEQ multiplex PCR was the method, and the copy in TCRdb shows in-frame clones only, minus some. The sample has roughly 100,000 clones; around 86% are singletons. This CDR3 is built from 13 residues. The sequencing used peripheral blood, collected on day 0 of AZD1222 vaccination. This clonotype was obtained from an adult in good health. This chain uses TRBV23-1 with TRBJ1-2; weak D call: TRBD1 (5 bases). TRBV23-1 carries the ORF label, with uncertain function. CDR3 region: CASRFGAPSGYTF. CDR3 in DNA: TGTGCTTCTCGTTTCGGGGCCCCCAGCGGCTACACCTTC.